The sequence of this T cell receptor beta chain was determined in a study of CD8 T cells in ankylosing spondylitis. Whole-study findings and limits: Disease-linked clones bore a CD8+ phenotype, appearing relatively rarely in peripheral blood. About 8 highly homologous variants made up a TCR beta motif, and this motif appeared characteristic of ankylosing spondylitis blood. Disease-linked clones reportedly showed significant enrichment in matched ankylosing spondylitis synovial fluid.

This clonotype was observed a few times. What it binds is unknown. V lost 3 bases and J lost 3; bases outside the gene matches: 5. The CDR3 length is 17 residues. Germline V CDR1 and CDR2: SQVTM, ANQGSEA. The authors made TCR beta libraries by quantitative 5'-RACE with molecular barcodes. TCRdb called the 5' RACE reads again in MiXCR, with one record for every CDR3 protein. The top ten hold roughly 3.2% of the sample, which has fewer than 550,000 distinct CDR3 sequences, approximately 5% seen once. The sequence was obtained from a male donor with ankylosing spondylitis. Sequencing was performed on blood, either unsorted or a sorted T cell fraction (not recorded which). The chain has TRBV29-1 and TRBJ2-1; 16 bases line up with TRBD2. CDR3 nucleotide sequence: TGCAGCGTTGAGGGACTAGCGGGAGGGAGGAACTACAATGAGCAGTTCTTC. Translated, it gives CSVEGLAGGRNYNEQFF.